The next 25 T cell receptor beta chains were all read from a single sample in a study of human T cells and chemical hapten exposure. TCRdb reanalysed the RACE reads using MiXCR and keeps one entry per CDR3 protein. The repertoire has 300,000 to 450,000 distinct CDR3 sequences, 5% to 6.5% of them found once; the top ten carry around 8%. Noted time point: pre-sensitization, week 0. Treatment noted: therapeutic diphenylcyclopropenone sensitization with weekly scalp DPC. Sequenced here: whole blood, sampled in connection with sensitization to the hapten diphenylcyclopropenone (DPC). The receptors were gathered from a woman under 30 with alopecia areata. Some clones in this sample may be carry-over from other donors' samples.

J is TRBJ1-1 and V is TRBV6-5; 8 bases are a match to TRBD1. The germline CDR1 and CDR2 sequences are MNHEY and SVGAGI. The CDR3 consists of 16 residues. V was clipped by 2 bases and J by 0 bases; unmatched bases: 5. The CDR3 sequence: CASSYRLDRVNTEAFF. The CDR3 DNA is TGTGCCAGCAGTTACAGATTGGACAGGGTGAACACTGAAGCTTTCTTT.

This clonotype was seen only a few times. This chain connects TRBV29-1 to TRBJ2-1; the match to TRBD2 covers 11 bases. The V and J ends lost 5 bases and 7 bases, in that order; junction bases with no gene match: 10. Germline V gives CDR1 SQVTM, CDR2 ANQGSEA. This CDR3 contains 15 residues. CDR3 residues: CSVPRGSGGANEQFF. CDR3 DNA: TGCAGCGTTCCCAGGGGTAGCGGGGGGGCAAATGAGCAGTTCTTC.

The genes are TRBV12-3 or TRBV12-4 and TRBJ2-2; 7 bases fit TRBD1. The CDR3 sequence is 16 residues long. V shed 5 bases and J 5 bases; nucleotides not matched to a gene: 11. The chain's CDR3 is CASSHGTVMGTGELFF. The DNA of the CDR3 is TGTGCCAGCAGTCATGGGACAGTCATGGGGACCGGGGAGCTGTTTTTT.

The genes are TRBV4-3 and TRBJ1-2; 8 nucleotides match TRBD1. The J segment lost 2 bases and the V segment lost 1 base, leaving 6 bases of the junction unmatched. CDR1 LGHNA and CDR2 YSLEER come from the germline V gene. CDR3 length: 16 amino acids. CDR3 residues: CASSQGSAGGNYGYTF. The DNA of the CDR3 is TGCGCCAGCAGCCAAGGATCAGCAGGGGGCAACTATGGCTACACCTTC.

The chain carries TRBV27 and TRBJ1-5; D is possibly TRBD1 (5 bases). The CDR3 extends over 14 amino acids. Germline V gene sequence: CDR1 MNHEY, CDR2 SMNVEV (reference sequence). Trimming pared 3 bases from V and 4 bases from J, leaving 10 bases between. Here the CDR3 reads CASSFLQGNQPQHF. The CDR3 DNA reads TGTGCCAGCAGTTTCCTCCAGGGTAATCAGCCCCAGCATTTT.

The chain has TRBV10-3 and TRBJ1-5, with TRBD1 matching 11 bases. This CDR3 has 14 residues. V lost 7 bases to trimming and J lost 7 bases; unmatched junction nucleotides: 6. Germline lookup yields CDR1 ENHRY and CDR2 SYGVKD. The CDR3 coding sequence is TGTGCCATCACCGGGGACAGGGGGAGCCAGCCCCAGCATTTT. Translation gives CAITGDRGSQPQHF.

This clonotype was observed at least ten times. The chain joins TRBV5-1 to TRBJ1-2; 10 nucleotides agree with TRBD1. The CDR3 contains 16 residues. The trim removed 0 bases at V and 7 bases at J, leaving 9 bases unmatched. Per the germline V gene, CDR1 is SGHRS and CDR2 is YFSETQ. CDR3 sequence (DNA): TGCGCCAGCAGCTTGGCCCTTGGGACAGGGGTTCGTGGCTACACCTTC. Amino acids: CASSLALGTGVRGYTF.

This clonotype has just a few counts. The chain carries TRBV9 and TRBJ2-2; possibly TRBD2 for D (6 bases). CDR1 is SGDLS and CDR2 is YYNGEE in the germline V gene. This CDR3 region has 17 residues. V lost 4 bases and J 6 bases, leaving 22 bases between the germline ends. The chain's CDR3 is CASSPRRNTGVAGELFF. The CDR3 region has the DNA TGTGCCAGCAGCCCGAGAAGGAACACGGGGGTCGCCGGGGAGCTGTTTTTT.

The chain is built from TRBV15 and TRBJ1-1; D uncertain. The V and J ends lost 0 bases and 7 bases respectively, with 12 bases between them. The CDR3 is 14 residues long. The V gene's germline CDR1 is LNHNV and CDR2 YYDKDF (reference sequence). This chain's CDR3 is CATSRDGVGDEAFF. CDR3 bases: TGTGCCACCAGCAGAGATGGTGTCGGGGATGAAGCTTTCTTT.

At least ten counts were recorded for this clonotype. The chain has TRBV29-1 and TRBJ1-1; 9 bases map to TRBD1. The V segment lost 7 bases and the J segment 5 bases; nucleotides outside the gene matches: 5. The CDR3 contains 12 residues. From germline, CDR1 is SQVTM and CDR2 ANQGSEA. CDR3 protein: CSGRGQGTEAFF. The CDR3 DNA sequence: TGCAGCGGAAGGGGACAGGGAACTGAAGCTTTCTTT.

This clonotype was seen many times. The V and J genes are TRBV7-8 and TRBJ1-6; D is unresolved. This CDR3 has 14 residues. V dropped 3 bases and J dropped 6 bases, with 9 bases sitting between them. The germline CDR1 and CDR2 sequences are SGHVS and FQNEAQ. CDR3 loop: CASSFTEINSPLHF. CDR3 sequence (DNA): TGTGCCAGCAGCTTCACAGAGATTAATTCACCCCTCCACTTT.

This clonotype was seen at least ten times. The CDR3 DNA is TGTGCCAGCAGCCCCTTAGGGCCGAGCTCTGGAAACACCATATATTTT. Its protein product is CASSPLGPSSGNTIYF. This chain uses TRBV7-2 with TRBJ1-3; D call uncertain. The length of the CDR3 is 16 residues. The germline gives CDR1 SGHTA, CDR2 FQGNSA. Trimming took 5 bases from V and 0 from J, leaving 14 bases between them.

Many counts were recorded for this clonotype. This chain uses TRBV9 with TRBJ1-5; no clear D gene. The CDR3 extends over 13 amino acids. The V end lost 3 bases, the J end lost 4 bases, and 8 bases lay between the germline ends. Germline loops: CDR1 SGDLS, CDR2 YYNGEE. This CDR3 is CASSESLNQPQHF. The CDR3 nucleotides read TGTGCCAGCAGCGAAAGCCTTAATCAGCCCCAGCATTTT.

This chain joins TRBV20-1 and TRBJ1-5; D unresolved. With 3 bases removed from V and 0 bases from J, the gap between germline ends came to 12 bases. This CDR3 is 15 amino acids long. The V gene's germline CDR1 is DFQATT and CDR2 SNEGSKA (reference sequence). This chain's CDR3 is CSASRSPNSNQPQHF. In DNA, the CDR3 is TGCAGTGCTAGCAGATCGCCCAATAGCAATCAGCCCCAGCATTTT.

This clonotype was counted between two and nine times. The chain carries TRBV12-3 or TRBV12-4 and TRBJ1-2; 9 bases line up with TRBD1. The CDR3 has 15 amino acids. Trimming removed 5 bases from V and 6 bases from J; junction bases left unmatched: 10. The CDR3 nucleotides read TGTGCCAGCAGTGAGCCGGGACAGGGAATAAATGGCTACACCTTC. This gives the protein CASSEPGQGINGYTF.

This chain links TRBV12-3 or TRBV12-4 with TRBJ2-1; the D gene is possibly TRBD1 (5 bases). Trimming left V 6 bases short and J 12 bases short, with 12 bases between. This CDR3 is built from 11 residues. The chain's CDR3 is CASSPRVVQFF. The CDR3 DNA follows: TGTGCCAGCAGCCCCAGGGTAGTGCAGTTCTTC.

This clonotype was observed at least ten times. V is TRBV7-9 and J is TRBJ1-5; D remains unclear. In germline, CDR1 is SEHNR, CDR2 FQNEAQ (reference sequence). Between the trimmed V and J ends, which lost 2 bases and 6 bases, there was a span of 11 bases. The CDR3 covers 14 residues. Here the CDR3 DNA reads TGTGCCAGCAGCTTAATGGACGGACCTCAGCCCCAGCATTTT. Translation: CASSLMDGPQPQHF.

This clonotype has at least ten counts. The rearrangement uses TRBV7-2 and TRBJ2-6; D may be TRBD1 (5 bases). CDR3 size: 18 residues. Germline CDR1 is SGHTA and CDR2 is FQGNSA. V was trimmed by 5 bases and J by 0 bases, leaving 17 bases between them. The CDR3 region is CASSRQGTPGSGANVLTF. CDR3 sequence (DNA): TGTGCCAGCAGCCGGCAGGGTACCCCTGGCTCTGGGGCCAACGTCCTGACTTTC.

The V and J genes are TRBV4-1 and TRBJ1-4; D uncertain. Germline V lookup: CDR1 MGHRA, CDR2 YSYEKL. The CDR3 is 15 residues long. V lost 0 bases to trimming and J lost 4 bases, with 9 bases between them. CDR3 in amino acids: CASSQDLRVNEKLFF. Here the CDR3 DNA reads TGCGCCAGCAGCCAAGATTTAAGGGTTAATGAAAAACTGTTTTTT.

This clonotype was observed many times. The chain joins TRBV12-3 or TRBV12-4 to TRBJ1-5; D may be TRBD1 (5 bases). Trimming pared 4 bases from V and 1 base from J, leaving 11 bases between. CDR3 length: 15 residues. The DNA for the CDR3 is TGTGCCAGCAGTTACCCGGGGCGGAGCAATCAGCCCCAGCATTTT. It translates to CASSYPGRSNQPQHF.

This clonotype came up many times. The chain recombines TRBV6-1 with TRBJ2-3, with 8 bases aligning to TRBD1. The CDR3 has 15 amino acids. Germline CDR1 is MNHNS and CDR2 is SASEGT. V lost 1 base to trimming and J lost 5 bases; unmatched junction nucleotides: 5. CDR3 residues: CASSEGETGVDTQYF. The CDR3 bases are TGTGCCAGCAGTGAAGGGGAGACAGGGGTAGATACGCAGTATTTT.

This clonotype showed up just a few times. For the CDR3, the DNA is TGTGCCAGCAGAAGGGACGGCACCGGGGAGCTGTTTTTT. Translating gives CASRRDGTGELFF. The J gene is TRBJ2-2, the V gene TRBV11-2; tentatively, D is TRBD1 or TRBD2 (5 bases each). CDR1 is SGHAT and CDR2 is FQNNGV in the germline V gene. The length of the CDR3 is 13 residues. The V and J ends lost 6 bases and 4 bases respectively, with 9 bases between them.

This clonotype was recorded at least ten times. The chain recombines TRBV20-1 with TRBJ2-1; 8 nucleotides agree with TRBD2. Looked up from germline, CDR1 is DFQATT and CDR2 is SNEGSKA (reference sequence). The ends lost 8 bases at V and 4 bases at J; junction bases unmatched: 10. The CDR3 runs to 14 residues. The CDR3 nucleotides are TGCAGTACCAACCTCGGGAGGGTATACAATGAGCAGTTCTTC. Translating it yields CSTNLGRVYNEQFF.

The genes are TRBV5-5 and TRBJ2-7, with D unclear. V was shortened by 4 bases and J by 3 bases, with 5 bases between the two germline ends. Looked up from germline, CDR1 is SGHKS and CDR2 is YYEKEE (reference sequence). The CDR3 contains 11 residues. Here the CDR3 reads CASSTYYEQYF. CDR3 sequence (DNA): TGTGCCAGCAGCACCTACTACGAGCAGTACTTC.

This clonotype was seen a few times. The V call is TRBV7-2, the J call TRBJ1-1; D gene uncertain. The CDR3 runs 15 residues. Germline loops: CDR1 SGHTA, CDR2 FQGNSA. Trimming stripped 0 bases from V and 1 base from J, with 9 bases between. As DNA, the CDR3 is TGTGCCAGCAGCTTAGCGTCCACAGCGAACACTGAAGCTTTCTTT. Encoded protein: CASSLASTANTEAFF.